The 2 T cell receptor beta chains listed next were all sequenced from one sample in a study of shared clonotypes between healthy human individuals. TCRdb keeps only in-frame clones here, not all; method: immunoSEQ multiplex PCR. This sample yields 600,000 to 750,000 clones, of which 90% are seen a single time; 30% to 35% belongs to the top ten. Material for sequencing was memory CD8+ T cells from PBMCs. Indicated subset: CD45RO+ cells pooled with CCR7-negative TemRA cells. Receptor source: a man between 18 and 35 years old in good health. Some clones in this sample may be carry-over from other donors' samples.

The chain carries TRBV7-2 and TRBJ2-1; TRBD2 might be the D (5 bases). This CDR3 region has 16 residues. The germline gives CDR1 SGHTA, CDR2 FQGNSA. Trimming shortened V by 4 bases and J by 0 bases, and 13 bases separated the two germline ends. The CDR3 sequence is CASSSWTGSSYNEQFF. DNA of the CDR3: TGTGCCAGCAGCTCCTGGACTGGTAGCTCCTACAATGAGCAGTTCTTC.

This clone was seen just once. This chain joins TRBV19 and TRBJ2-1, with 7 bases lining up with TRBD2. CDR3 length: 14 amino acids. Trimming took 4 bases from V and 0 from J; bases not matched to a gene: 0. Looked up from germline, CDR1 is LNHDA and CDR2 is SQIVND (reference sequence). Here the CDR3 DNA reads TGTGCCAGTAGTAGCGGGAGCTCCTACAATGAGCAGTTCTTC. Protein product: CASSSGSSYNEQFF.